This T cell receptor (beta chain) was profiled in a study of shared clonotypes between healthy human individuals. At the deep level, the assay was run. Original processing methods: Filtering differed because ImmunoSEQ produced junction-only sequences that carried no quality scores. Some clones are missing from TCRdb's copy, which holds only in-frame ones; the method was immunoSEQ multiplex PCR. The V and J calls and clone size were taken over from that table, and D and trimming were inferred from the DNA. This sample has roughly 1 million clones; approximately 80% occur once, and the top ten carry under 0.6%. For this clone: Its antigen is not identified.

Trimming removed 8 bases from V and 2 bases from J; junction bases left unmatched: 6. Germline V gene lookup returns CDR1 MNHNS and CDR2 SASEGT. CDR3 length: 13 residues. Study conclusions and caveats: As a rule, naive subsets had a larger estimated richness than memory subsets. The researchers took only blood, and tissue repertoires probably look different.

The receptor's source is a man in his late teens or twenties in good health. Some clones in this sample may be carry-over from other donors' samples. The material sequenced was memory CD4+ T cells from PBMCs. Subset of the sample: CD45RA-negative fraction. This chain joins TRBV6-1 and TRBJ2-7, with TRBD1 matching over 7 bases. CDR3 residues: CASHRDSPYEQYF. CDR3 coding DNA: TGTGCCAGCCACCGGGACAGCCCCTACGAGCAGTACTTC.